This entry describes one T cell receptor beta chain. TCRdb keeps only in-frame clones here, not all; method: immunoSEQ multiplex PCR. Of 120,000 to 150,000 clones in the sample, just under 85% were seen once. This sample is drawn from a study of blood T cell repertoires in COVID-19. Germline CDR1 SGHKS, CDR2 YYEKEE (reference sequence). The CDR3 extends over 16 amino acids. V lost 1 base, J lost 4 bases, and 17 bases lay in between. The chain links TRBV5-5 to TRBJ1-1; D is unresolved. This clonotype was obtained from a woman aged 40 to 50 who had recovered from COVID-19. Sample: PBMCs or T cells enriched from blood (not recorded which). For the CDR3, the DNA is TGTGCCAGCAGCTTGTTAAAAGTGGAGGAAGGCACTGAAGCTTTCTTT. It specifies CASSLLKVEEGTEAFF.